The rows below give T cell receptor beta chains drawn from one sample of a study of blood T cell repertoires in COVID-19. TCRdb keeps only in-frame clones here, not all; method: immunoSEQ multiplex PCR. The sample lists about 130,000 clones, approximately 83% occurring once. Sequences were obtained from peripheral blood. The receptors shown here come from a woman over 75 with acute or convalescent COVID-19. Each CDR3 is given with its conserved first and last residue. A D gene is named only where the DNA matches it firmly. Only some rows state a clone size, as once, few, many or a class for expanded clones.

>TRBV7-3|NA|TRBJ1-4|NA
TGTGCCAGCAGCCCACCGGGGGGTCCTAATGAAAAACTGTTTTTT
CASSPPGGPNEKLFF
>TRBV7-7|NA|TRBJ2-2|NA
TGTGCCAGCAGGGCACGGGTCGCGGGGACCGGGGAGCTGTTTTTT
CASRARVAGTGELFF
>TRBV5-4|NA|TRBJ2-5|TRBD2
TGTGCCAGCAGCTTGGCCTCGGGGGGGGCAGGTCGAGAGACCCAGTACTTC
CASSLASGGAGRETQYF
>TRBV7-2|NA|TRBJ1-2|TRBD1
TGTGCCAGCAGCTTAGTAGGACAGGGCTATGGCTACACCTTC
CASSLVGQGYGYTF
>TRBV13|NA|TRBJ2-5|TRBD1
TGTGCCAGCAGCCGGAGGACAGGGGGAGAGACCCAGTACTTC
CASSRRTGGETQYF
>TRBV10-1|once|TRBJ1-1|TRBD1
TGCGCCAGCAGTGCTGGACAGGGCATTTTCGGGGCTTTCTTT
CASSAGQGIFGAFF
>TRBV12-3/TRBV12-4|NA|TRBJ1-1|NA
TGTGCCAGCAGCAAGGAGGGATGGACTGAAGCTTTCTTT
CASSKEGWTEAFF
>TRBV3-1/TRBV3-2|NA|TRBJ1-2|NA
TGTGCCAGCAGCCCTGGACAGCCTATCCTGAGCTTCACCTTC
CASSPGQPILSFTF
>TRBV20-1|NA|TRBJ1-1|NA
TGCAGTGCTAGAGGGTTCGTAAGAGGTTTCTTT
CSARGFVRGFF
>TRBV6-5|NA|TRBJ2-7|NA
TGTGCCAGCAGTTACTTAGGGGACGAGCAGTACTTC
CASSYLGDEQYF
>TRBV7-9|NA|TRBJ1-5|TRBD1
TGTGCCAGCAGCTTAGCGGGACAGGGCGATCAGCCCCAGCATTTT
CASSLAGQGDQPQHF
>TRBV27|NA|TRBJ2-3|TRBD2
TGTGCCAGCAGTTTATTAAGTAGCGGGGGGCGGGTTTTAACAGATACGCAGTATTTT
CASSLLSSGGRVLTDTQYF
>TRBV7-9|NA|TRBJ1-2|NA
TGTGCCAGCAGCTTAAATCCAAACTATGGCTACACCTTC
CASSLNPNYGYTF
>TRBV5-5|NA|TRBJ1-2|TRBD1
TGTGCCAGCAGCGTGGGACAGGCTGGCTATGGCTACACCTTC
CASSVGQAGYGYTF
>TRBV3-1/TRBV3-2|few|TRBJ1-4|NA
TGTGCCAGCAGCCAAGCGAATCCAGGGGTGAATGAAAAACTGTTTTTT
CASSQANPGVNEKLFF
>TRBV5-4|NA|TRBJ1-6|NA
TGTGCCAGCAGCCCTCACGGCAACAGGGCCAATTCACCCCTCCACTTT
CASSPHGNRANSPLHF
>TRBV15|NA|TRBJ1-2|NA
TGTGCCACCAGCCTTGCCTGGACAGCATCAGGCTACACCTTC
CATSLAWTASGYTF
>TRBV4-1|NA|TRBJ1-1|NA
TGCGCCAGCAGCCAAGATCAGCAGGGGCCACGTTCTGAAGCTTTCTTT
CASSQDQQGPRSEAFF
>TRBV7-2|NA|TRBJ1-2|TRBD1
TGTGCCAGCAGCTTAGCGGGACAGGGTGCCTATGGCTACACCTTC
CASSLAGQGAYGYTF
>TRBV30|NA|TRBJ1-2|NA
TGTGCCTGGAGTGGCCTTCGGGGGGCGCTTGGCTACACCTTC
CAWSGLRGALGYTF
>TRBV7-9|NA|TRBJ1-4|NA
TGTGCCAGCAGCCTCCGATCAACTGTGGATGAAAAACTGTTTTTT
CASSLRSTVDEKLFF
>TRBV27|NA|TRBJ2-7|TRBD2
TGTGCCAGCTGCCTGGGGGGGATCCCCTACGAGCAGTACTTC
CASCLGGIPYEQYF